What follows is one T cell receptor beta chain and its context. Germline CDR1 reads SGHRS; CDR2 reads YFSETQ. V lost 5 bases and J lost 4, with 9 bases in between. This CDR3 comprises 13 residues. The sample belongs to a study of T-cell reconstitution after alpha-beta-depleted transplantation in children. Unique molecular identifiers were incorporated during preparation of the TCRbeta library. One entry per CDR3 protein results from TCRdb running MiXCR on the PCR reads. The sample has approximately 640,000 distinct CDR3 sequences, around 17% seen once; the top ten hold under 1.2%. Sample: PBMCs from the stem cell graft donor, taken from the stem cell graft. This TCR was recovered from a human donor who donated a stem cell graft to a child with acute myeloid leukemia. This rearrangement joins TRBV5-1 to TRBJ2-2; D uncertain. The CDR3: CASRSSSTGELFF. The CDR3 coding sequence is TGCGCCAGCAGGTCGAGTTCCACCGGGGAGCTGTTTTTT. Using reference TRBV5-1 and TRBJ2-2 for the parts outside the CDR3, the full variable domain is KAGVTQTPRYLIKTRGQQVTLSCSPISGHRSVSWYQQTPGQGLQFLFEYFSETQRNKGNFPGRFSGRQFSNSRSEMNVSTLELGDSALYLCASRSSSTGELFFGEGSRLTVL.